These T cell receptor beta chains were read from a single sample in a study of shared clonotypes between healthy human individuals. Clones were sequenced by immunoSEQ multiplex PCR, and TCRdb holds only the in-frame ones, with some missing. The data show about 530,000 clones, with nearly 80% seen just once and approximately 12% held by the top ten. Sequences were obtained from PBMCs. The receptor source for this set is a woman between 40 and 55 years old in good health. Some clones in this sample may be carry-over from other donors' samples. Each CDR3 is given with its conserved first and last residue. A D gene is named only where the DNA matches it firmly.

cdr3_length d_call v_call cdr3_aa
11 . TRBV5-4 CASSFLGGYTF
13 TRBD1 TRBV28 CASSPQGGTEAFF
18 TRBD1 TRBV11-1 CASSLVGQGHLNTGELFF
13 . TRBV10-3 CAISESSGIEQFF
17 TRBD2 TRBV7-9 CASSTRTSGSGKNIQYF
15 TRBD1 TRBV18 CASSPGQGAIKKLFF
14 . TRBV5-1 CASSEGGYQETQYF
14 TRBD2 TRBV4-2 CASSGTSGNNEQFF
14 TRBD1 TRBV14 CASSQWQGAYEQYF
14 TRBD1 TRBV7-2 CASSLGQGDQPQHF
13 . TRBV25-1 CATERTVRYEQYF
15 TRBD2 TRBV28 CASRGLAVYQETQYF
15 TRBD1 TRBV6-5 CASRMTGTNTGELFF
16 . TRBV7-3 CASSSWPSQSYNEQFF
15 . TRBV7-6 CASSARLGRTDTQYF
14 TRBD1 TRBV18 CASSPTGSTGELFF
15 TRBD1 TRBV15 CATSRTGAMNTEAFF
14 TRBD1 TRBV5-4 CASSSWDRGTEAFF
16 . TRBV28 CASSSGLRGRTDTQYF
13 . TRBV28 CASSFQTNEKLFF
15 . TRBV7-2 CASSPVVGGYNEQFF
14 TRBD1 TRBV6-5 CASSYAGQGETQYF
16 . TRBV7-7 CASSWFSCSNPDTQYF
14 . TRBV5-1 CASMKHDRNTEAFF
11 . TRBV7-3 CASSLRGRGDF
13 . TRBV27 CASSSTRGTEAFF
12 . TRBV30 CAWNRRYYEQYF
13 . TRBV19 CASGGPINQPQHF
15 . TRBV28 CASSFSGISYNEQFF